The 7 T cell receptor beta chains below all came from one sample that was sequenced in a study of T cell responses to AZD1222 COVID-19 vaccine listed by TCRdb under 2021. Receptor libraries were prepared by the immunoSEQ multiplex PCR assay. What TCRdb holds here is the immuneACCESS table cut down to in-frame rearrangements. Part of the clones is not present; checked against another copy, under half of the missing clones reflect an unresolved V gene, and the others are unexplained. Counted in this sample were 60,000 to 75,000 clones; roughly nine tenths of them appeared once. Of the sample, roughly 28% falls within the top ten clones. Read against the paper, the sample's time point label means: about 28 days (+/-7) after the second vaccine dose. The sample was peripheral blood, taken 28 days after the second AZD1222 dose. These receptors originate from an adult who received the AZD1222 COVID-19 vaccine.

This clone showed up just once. CDR3 sequence (DNA): TGTGCCAGCAGCTTAGAGACGAACACTGAAGCTTTCTTT. This sequence encodes CASSLETNTEAFF. This chain connects TRBV7-2 to TRBJ1-1, with D unclear. CDR1 and CDR2 from the germline V gene are SGHTA and FQGNSA. The CDR3 is made up of 13 amino acids. Trimming took off 1 base at V and 1 base at J, with 4 bases between the two ends.

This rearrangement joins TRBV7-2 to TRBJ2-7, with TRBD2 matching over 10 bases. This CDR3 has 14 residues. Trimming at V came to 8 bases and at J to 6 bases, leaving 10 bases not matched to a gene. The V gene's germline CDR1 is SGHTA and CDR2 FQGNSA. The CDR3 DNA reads TGTGCCAGCGAGAAGCGGGAGGGCCCTCTCGAGCAGTACTTC. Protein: CASEKREGPLEQYF.

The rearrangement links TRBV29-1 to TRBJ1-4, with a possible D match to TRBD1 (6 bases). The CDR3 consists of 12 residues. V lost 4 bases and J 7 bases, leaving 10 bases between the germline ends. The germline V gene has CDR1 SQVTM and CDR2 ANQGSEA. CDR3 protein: CSVGGHGEKLFF. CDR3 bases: TGCAGCGTTGGGGGGCACGGTGAAAAACTGTTTTTT.

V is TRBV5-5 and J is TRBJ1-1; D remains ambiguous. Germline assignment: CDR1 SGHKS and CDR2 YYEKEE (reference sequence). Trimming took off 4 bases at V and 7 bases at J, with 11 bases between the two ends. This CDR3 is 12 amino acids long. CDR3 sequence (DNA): TGTGCCAGCAGCCGACGGACCGATGAAGCTTTCTTT. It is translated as CASSRRTDEAFF. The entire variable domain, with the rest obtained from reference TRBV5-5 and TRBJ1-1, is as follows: DAGVTQSPTHLIKTRGQQVTLRCSPISGHKSVSWYQQVLGQGPQFIFQYYEKEERGRGNFPDRFSARQFPNYSSELNVNALLLGDSALYLCASSRRTDEAFFGQGTRLTVV.

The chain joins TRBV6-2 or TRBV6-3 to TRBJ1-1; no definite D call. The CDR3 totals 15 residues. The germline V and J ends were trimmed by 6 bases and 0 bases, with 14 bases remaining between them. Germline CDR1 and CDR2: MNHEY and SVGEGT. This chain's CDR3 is CASSPHQVVNTEAFF. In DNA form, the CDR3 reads TGTGCCAGCAGCCCCCATCAGGTCGTGAACACTGAAGCTTTCTTT.

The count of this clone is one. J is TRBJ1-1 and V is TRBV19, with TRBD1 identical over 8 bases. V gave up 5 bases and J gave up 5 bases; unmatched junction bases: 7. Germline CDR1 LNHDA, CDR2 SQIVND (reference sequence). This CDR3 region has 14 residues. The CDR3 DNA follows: TGTGCCAGTAGTTTTGACAGGGGTCGAACTGAAGCTTTCTTT. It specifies CASSFDRGRTEAFF.

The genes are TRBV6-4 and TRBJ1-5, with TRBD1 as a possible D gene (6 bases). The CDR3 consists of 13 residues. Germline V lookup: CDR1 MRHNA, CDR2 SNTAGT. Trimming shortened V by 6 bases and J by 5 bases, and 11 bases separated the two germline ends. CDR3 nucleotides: TGTGCCAGCAGCCGGGACACTGATCAGCCCCAGCATTTT. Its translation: CASSRDTDQPQHF.